This T cell receptor (beta chain) originates from a study of cytomegalovirus exposure and HLA in healthy donors. For this clone: Antigen: not known. Germline and junction disagree at one end, which may indicate a read error.

Study observations and caveats: TCR beta V- and J-gene trimming, according to a later analysis, was linked to a missense DCLRE1C variant.

The PCR had 60 Vbeta and 13 Jbeta primers. Sequencing was performed with immunoSEQ multiplex PCR; in TCRdb, only in-frame clones are kept and a portion is missing. The sample lists a few hundred thousand clones, 65% to 75% occurring once. This CDR3 region has 15 residues. Germline assignment: CDR1 SSHAT and CDR2 FNYEAQ (reference sequence). The chain combines TRBV7-7 with TRBJ1-2, with a weak D call TRBD1 (6 bases). The sample taken for sequencing was PBMCs. The receptor comes from a woman in her 30s in good health and CMV-seronegative. CDR3 sequence (DNA): TGTGCTAGCATCGAGGGGGAGGGGGTGGATCGGGGCTACACCTTC. Translated, it gives CASIEGEGVDRGYTF.